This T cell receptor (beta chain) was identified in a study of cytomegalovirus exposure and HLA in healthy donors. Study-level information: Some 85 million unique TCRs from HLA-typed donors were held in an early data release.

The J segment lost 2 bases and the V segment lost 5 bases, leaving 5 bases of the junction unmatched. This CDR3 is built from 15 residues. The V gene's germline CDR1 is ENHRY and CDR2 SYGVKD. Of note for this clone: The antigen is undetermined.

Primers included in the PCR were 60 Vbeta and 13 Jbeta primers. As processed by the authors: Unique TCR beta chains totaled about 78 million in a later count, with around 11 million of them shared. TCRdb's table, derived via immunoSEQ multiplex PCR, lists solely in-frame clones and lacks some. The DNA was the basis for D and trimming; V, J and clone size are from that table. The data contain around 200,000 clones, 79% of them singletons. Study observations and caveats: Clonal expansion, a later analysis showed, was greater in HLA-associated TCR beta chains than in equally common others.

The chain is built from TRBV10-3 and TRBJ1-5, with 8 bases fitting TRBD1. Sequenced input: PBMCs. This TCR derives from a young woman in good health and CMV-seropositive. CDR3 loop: CAISRQGLGNQPQHF. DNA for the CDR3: TGTGCCATCAGTCGACAGGGGCTTGGCAATCAGCCCCAGCATTTT.